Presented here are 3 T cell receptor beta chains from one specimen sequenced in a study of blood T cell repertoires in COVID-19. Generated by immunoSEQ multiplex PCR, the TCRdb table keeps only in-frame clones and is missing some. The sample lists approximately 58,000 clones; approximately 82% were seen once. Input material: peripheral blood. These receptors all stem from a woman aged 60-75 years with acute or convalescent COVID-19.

The CDR3, as DNA: TGTGCCAGCAGTGCGGAGGCTACCAGCTCTGGAAACACCATATATTTT. Its translation is CASSAEATSSGNTIYF. This chain joins TRBV9 and TRBJ1-3; no reliable D call. Germline CDR1 is SGDLS and CDR2 is YYNGEE. Trimming removed 5 bases from V and 0 bases from J, with 15 bases in between. The CDR3 consists of 16 residues.

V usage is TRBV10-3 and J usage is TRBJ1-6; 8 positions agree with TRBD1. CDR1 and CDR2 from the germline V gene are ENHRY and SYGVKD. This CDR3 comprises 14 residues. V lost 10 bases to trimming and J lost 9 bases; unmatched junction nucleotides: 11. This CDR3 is CASSPRTGLSPLHF. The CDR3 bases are TGTGCCAGCTCACCTAGGACAGGGCTTTCACCCCTCCACTTT.

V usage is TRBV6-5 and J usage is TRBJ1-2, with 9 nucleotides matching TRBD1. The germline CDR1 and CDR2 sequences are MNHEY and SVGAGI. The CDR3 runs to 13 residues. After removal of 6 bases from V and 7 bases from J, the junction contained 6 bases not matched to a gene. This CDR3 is CASSRQGVGGYTF. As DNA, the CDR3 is TGTGCCAGCAGCCGACAGGGGGTCGGTGGCTACACCTTC.